One and the same sample provided the 11 T cell receptor beta chains below, sequenced in a study of T cell changes during pregnancy in multiple sclerosis. Produced via immunoSEQ multiplex PCR; TCRdb's table is partial and in-frame only. Seen here are approximately 60,000 clones, approximately 94% observed once, and the top ten hold 3.5%. The sequenced sample was CD8+ T cells from peripheral blood mononuclear cells, obtained in the third trimester of pregnancy. The source of these receptors is a female donor with multiple sclerosis, enrolled in a pregnancy study.

The chain recombines TRBV5-1 with TRBJ2-2; 13 positions match TRBD2. In germline, CDR1 is SGHRS, CDR2 YFSETQ. V lost 0 bases, J lost 6 bases, and 5 bases stayed unmatched. The CDR3 has 17 amino acids. The CDR3 loop reads CASSLATSGRNPGELFF. The CDR3 DNA sequence: TGCGCCAGCAGCTTGGCGACTAGCGGGAGGAATCCCGGGGAGCTGTTTTTT.

As to this clone: Other DNA variants within this sample encode the same CDR3. This chain connects TRBV19 to TRBJ1-1; D is possibly TRBD1 (5 bases). Trimming took off 3 bases at V and 4 bases at J, with 6 bases between the two ends. This CDR3 has 12 amino acids. Germline V gene sequence: CDR1 LNHDA, CDR2 SQIVND (reference sequence). CDR3 nucleotides: TGTGCCAGTAGTATTCAGGGCACTGAAGCTTTCTTT. Protein: CASSIQGTEAFF. Supplemented by reference TRBV19 and TRBJ1-1, the full variable domain reads DGGITQSPKYLFRKEGQNVTLSCEQNLNHDAMYWYRQDPGQGLRLIYYSQIVNDFQKGDIAEGYSVSREKKESFPLTVTSAQKNPTAFYLCASSIQGTEAFFGQGTRLTVV.

This chain joins TRBV5-6 and TRBJ1-1, with 8 bases lining up with TRBD1. V was pared by 0 bases and J by 10 bases, with 5 bases of the junction left unmatched. CDR1 SGHDT and CDR2 YYEEEE come from the germline V gene. This CDR3 is 13 amino acids long. The CDR3 DNA sequence: TGTGCCAGCAGCTTGGGCAGGGGGCTGCGAGCTTTCTTT. The encoded protein is CASSLGRGLRAFF.

This chain uses TRBV4-3 with TRBJ1-5; TRBD1 matches at 9 bases. V lost 5 bases, J lost 10 bases, and 12 bases stayed unmatched. The CDR3 extends over 15 amino acids. The germline gives CDR1 LGHNA, CDR2 YSLEER. This chain's CDR3 is CASSVDRGLLRPQHF. For the CDR3, the DNA is TGCGCCAGCAGCGTGGACAGGGGCCTCCTGCGACCCCAGCATTTT.

This chain joins TRBV7-6 and TRBJ2-7; 12 bases are shared with TRBD2. The CDR3 length is 17 residues. Germline V gives CDR1 SGHVS, CDR2 FNYEAQ. V lost 1 base and J lost 7; bases outside the gene matches: 11. CDR3 residues: CASSLDPTLAGGLEQYF. As DNA, the CDR3 is TGTGCCAGCAGCTTAGACCCCACCCTAGCGGGAGGGCTGGAGCAGTACTTC.

The V and J genes are TRBV4-1 and TRBJ1-2; D is possibly TRBD1 (6 bases). The CDR3 runs 15 residues. V lost 4 bases, J lost 4 bases, and 16 bases lay in between. From germline, CDR1 is MGHRA and CDR2 YSYEKL. In nucleotides, the CDR3 is TGCGCCAGCAGCCTAAATAGGGGGACATTCTATGGCTACACCTTC. This gives the protein CASSLNRGTFYGYTF.

Only one count was recorded for this clone. The chain couples TRBV5-1 to TRBJ2-7; TRBD2 might be the D (6 bases). CDR3 length equals 15 residues. With 0 bases removed from V and 2 bases from J, the gap between germline ends came to 12 bases. CDR1 SGHRS and CDR2 YFSETQ come from the germline V gene. This CDR3 is CASSLGAGGAYEQYF. Written as DNA, the CDR3 is TGCGCCAGCAGCTTGGGCGCCGGCGGGGCCTACGAGCAGTACTTC.

The CDR3 loop reads CASSVLAFSYNEQFF. Written as DNA, the CDR3 is TGTGCCAGCAGTGTACTAGCGTTCTCCTACAATGAGCAGTTCTTC. V and J are TRBV2 and TRBJ2-1; 7 bases fit TRBD2. Germline CDR1 and CDR2: SNHLY and FYNNEI. J gave up 0 bases and V 4 bases, and 3 bases lay outside the gene matches. The CDR3 extends over 15 amino acids.

This chain connects TRBV4-3 to TRBJ2-7; 10 positions match TRBD2. Unmatched junction bases numbered 9, after V lost 3 bases and J lost 4 bases. From germline, CDR1 is LGHNA and CDR2 YSLEER. This CDR3 region has 16 residues. The CDR3 region is CASSHEASGSQYEQYF. Here the CDR3 DNA reads TGCGCCAGCAGCCACGAAGCTAGCGGGAGTCAATACGAGCAGTACTTC.

The V gene is TRBV11-2, the J gene TRBJ2-7, with D unresolved. This CDR3 has 11 residues. Deletions cut 3 bases from V and 5 bases from J, with 5 bases between. CDR1 and CDR2 from the germline V gene are SGHAT and FQNNGV. CDR3 DNA sequence: TGTGCCAGCAGCTTCCCTAACGAGCAGTACTTC. This sequence encodes CASSFPNEQYF.

This chain joins TRBV27 and TRBJ2-6; D might be TRBD1 (6 bases). The CDR3 has 17 residues. V was cut by 5 bases and J by 0 bases, with 14 bases left in between. Germline V lookup: CDR1 MNHEY, CDR2 SMNVEV (reference sequence). The CDR3, as DNA: TGTGCCAGCAGTCCTTTGACAGGTGGCTCTGGGGCCAACGTCCTGACTTTC. This gives the protein CASSPLTGGSGANVLTF.